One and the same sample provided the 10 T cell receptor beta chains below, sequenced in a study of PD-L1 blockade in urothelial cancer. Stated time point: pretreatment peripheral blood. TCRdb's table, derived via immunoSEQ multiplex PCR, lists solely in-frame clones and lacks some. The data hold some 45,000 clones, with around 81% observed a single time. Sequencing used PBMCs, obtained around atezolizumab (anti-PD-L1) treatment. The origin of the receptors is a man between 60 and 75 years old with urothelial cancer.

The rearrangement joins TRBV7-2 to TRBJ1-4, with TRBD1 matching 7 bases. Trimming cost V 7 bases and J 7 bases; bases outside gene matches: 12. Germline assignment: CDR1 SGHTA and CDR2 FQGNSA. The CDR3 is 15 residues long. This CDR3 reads CASTERQGTSEKLFF. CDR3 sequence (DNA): TGTGCCAGCACAGAACGACAGGGCACGAGTGAAAAACTGTTTTTT. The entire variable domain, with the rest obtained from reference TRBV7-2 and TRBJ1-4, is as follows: GAGVSQSPSNKVTEKGKDVELRCDPISGHTALYWYRQSLGQGLEFLIYFQGNSAPDKSGLPSDRFSAERTGGSVSTLTIQRTQQEDSAVYLCASTERQGTSEKLFFGSGTQLSVL.

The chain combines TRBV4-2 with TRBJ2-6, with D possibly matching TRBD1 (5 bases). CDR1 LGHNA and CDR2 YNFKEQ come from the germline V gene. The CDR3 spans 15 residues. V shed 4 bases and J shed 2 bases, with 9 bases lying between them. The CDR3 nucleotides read TGTGCCAGCAGCCCTCGACAGCCTGGGGCCAACGTCCTGACTTTC. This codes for CASSPRQPGANVLTF.

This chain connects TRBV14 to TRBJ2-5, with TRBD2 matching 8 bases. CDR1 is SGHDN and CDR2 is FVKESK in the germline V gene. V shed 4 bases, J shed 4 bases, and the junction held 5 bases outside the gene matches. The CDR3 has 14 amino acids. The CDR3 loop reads CASSPRLASETQYF. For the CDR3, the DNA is TGTGCCAGCAGCCCTAGACTAGCGTCAGAGACCCAGTACTTC. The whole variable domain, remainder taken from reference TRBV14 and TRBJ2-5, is EAGVTQFPSHSVIEKGQTVTLRCDPISGHDNLYWYRRVMGKEIKFLLHFVKESKQDESGMPNNRFLAERTGGTYSTLKVQPAELEDSGVYFCASSPRLASETQYFGPGTRLLVL.

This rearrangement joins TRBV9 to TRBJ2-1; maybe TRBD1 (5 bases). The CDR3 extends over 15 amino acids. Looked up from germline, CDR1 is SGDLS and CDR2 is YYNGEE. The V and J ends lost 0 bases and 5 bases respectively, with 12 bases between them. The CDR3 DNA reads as TGTGCCAGCAGCGTAGGTTGGAAGGGGCACAATGAGCAGTTCTTC. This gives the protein CASSVGWKGHNEQFF.

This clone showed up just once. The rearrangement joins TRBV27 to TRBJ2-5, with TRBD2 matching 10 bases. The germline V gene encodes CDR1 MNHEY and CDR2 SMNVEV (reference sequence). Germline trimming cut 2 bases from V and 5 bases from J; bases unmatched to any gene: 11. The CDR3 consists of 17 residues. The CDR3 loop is CASSLIFTSGDQETQYF. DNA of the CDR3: TGTGCCAGCAGTTTAATCTTTACTAGCGGGGATCAGGAGACCCAGTACTTC.

CDR3 in amino acids: CASSFLGGRQETQYF. CDR3 nucleotide sequence: TGTGCCAGCAGCTTTTTGGGAGGGAGACAAGAGACCCAGTACTTC. The V call is TRBV7-2, the J call TRBJ2-5; 7 nucleotides line up with TRBD2. The V gene's germline CDR1 is SGHTA and CDR2 FQGNSA. J lost 2 bases, V lost 3 bases, and 6 bases had no gene match. This CDR3 comprises 15 residues.

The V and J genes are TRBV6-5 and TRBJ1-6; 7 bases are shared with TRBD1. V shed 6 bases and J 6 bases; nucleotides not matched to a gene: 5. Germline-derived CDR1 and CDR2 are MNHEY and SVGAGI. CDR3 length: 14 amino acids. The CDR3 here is CASSGTVGNSPLHF. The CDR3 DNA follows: TGTGCCAGCAGCGGGACAGTCGGTAATTCACCCCTCCACTTT.

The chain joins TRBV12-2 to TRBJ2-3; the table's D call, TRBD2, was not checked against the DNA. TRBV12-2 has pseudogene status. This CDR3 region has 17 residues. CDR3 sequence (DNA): TGTGCAAGTCGCTTCGGGATAGCGGGGGTTTCCACAGATACGCAGTATTTT. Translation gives CASRFGIAGVSTDTQYF.

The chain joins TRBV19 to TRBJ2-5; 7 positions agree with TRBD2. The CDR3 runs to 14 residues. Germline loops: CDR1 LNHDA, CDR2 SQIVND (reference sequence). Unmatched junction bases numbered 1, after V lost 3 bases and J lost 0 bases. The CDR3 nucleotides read TGTGCCAGTAGTATGGGGAGGGACCAAGAGACCCAGTACTTC. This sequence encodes CASSMGRDQETQYF.

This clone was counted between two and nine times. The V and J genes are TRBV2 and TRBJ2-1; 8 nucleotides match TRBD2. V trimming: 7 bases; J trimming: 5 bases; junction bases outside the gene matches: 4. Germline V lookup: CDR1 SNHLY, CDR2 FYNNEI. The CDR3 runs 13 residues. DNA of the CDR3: TGTGCCAGCACGAAACTAGCGGACAATGAGCAGTTCTTC. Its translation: CASTKLADNEQFF.